These 29 T cell receptor beta chains were all obtained from the same sample, sequenced in a study of OX40 agonist ivuxolimab in advanced cancers. Sequencing was performed with immunoSEQ multiplex PCR; in TCRdb, only in-frame clones are kept and a portion is missing. This sample has roughly 58,000 clones; 77% occur once, and the top ten carry 6.3%. Sample: CD4+ or CD8+ T cells sorted from blood, taken in a trial of the OX40 agonist ivuxolimab. The receptors stem from an adult with an advanced solid tumor such as melanoma, head and neck, liver or kidney cancer.

The rearrangement links TRBV9 to TRBJ2-5, with 7 bases that match TRBD1. There are 13 residues in the CDR3. The V and J ends lost 4 bases and 3 bases, in that order; junction bases with no gene match: 3. The germline V gene encodes CDR1 SGDLS and CDR2 YYNGEE. CDR3 coding DNA: TGTGCCAGCAGCTTCGGGACAGAAGAGACCCAGTACTTC. Amino acids: CASSFGTEETQYF. The whole variable domain, remainder taken from reference TRBV9 and TRBJ2-5, is DSGVTQTPKHLITATGQRVTLRCSPRSGDLSVYWYQQSLDQGLQFLIQYYNGEERAKGNILERFSAQQFPDLHSELNLSSLELGDSALYFCASSFGTEETQYFGPGTRLLVL.

Here the CDR3 reads CASSWGLAGGPGDTQYF. In DNA, the CDR3 is TGCGCCAGCAGCTGGGGACTAGCGGGAGGGCCGGGAGATACGCAGTATTTT. The J gene is TRBJ2-3, the V gene TRBV5-1, with TRBD2 identical over 16 bases. Germline CDR1 SGHRS, CDR2 YFSETQ. Trimming cost V 3 bases and J 5 bases; bases outside gene matches: 6. This CDR3 is built from 17 residues. Using reference TRBV5-1 and TRBJ2-3 for the parts outside the CDR3, the full variable domain is KAGVTQTPRYLIKTRGQQVTLSCSPISGHRSVSWYQQTPGQGLQFLFEYFSETQRNKGNFPGRFSGRQFSNSRSEMNVSTLELGDSALYLCASSWGLAGGPGDTQYFGPGTRLTVL.

This clone was found once. The junction differs from germline at one of its ends, possibly a read error. The CDR3 here is CASSLDLGMNTEAFF. As DNA, the CDR3 is TGTGCCAGTAGTTTAGATTTGGGGATGAACACTGAAGCTTTCTTT. This rearrangement joins TRBV19 to TRBJ1-1; D unresolved. This CDR3 has 15 residues. The germline CDR1 and CDR2 sequences are LNHDA and SQIVND (reference sequence).

The gene calls are TRBV5-1 and TRBJ2-3, with TRBD2 identical over 13 bases. CDR1 and CDR2 from the germline V gene are SGHRS and YFSETQ. The V gene end was trimmed by 8 bases and the J gene end by 4 bases; junction bases not matched to a gene: 4. The CDR3 runs 14 residues. The CDR3 coding sequence is TGCGCCAGTACTAGCGGGGGGGACGCAGATACGCAGTATTTT. Protein product: CASTSGGDADTQYF. Filled out from reference TRBV5-1 and TRBJ2-3, the complete variable domain reads KAGVTQTPRYLIKTRGQQVTLSCSPISGHRSVSWYQQTPGQGLQFLFEYFSETQRNKGNFPGRFSGRQFSNSRSEMNVSTLELGDSALYLCASTSGGDADTQYFGPGTRLTVL.

For the CDR3, the DNA is TGTGCCAGTAGTTTCCGGGCCTCGGCAACTAATGAAAAACTGTTTTTT. It yields the protein CASSFRASATNEKLFF. The chain combines TRBV19 with TRBJ1-4; D remains unclear. Germline V lookup: CDR1 LNHDA, CDR2 SQIVND (reference sequence). There are 16 residues in the CDR3. V was cut by 5 bases and J by 0 bases, with 13 bases left in between.

The gene calls are TRBV5-1 and TRBJ2-7; 9 bases fit TRBD1. The CDR3 is made up of 14 amino acids. Germline CDR1 reads SGHRS; CDR2 reads YFSETQ. V was clipped by 2 bases and J by 4 bases; unmatched bases: 4. DNA of the CDR3: TGCGCCAGCAGCTTACAGGGGGCGGGATACGAGCAGTACTTC. This encodes CASSLQGAGYEQYF.

Regarding this clone: Germline and junction disagree at one end, which may indicate a read error. The chain links TRBV6-1 to TRBJ1-2; D not resolved. Per the germline V gene, CDR1 is MNHNS and CDR2 is SASEGT. The CDR3 length is 13 residues. CDR3 residues: CASLKPGSYDYTF. CDR3 in DNA: TGTGCCAGCCTCAAGCCGGGGTCTTATGACTACACCTTC.

The V gene is TRBV6-6, the J gene TRBJ1-3, with D possibly matching TRBD1 (5 bases). V lost 4 bases, J lost 0 bases, and 13 bases lay in between. Germline CDR1 MNHNY, CDR2 SVGAGI (reference sequence). This CDR3 comprises 16 residues. CDR3 in amino acids: CASSFVRDLSGNTIYF. In DNA, the CDR3 is TGTGCCAGCAGTTTCGTTAGGGACCTCTCTGGAAACACCATATATTTT.

This rearrangement joins TRBV10-3 to TRBJ1-1; possibly TRBD1 for D (6 bases). The V and J ends lost 4 bases and 6 bases respectively, with 12 bases between them. Germline loops: CDR1 ENHRY, CDR2 SYGVKD. This CDR3 spans 13 amino acids. In nucleotides, the CDR3 is TGTGCCATCAGTGTAGGGGGTTACGCTGAAGCTTTCTTT. Protein: CAISVGGYAEAFF.

The CDR3 spells CASSSRGSGDTEAFF. In DNA, the CDR3 is TGTGCCAGCAGCTCCCGGGGGTCGGGGGACACTGAAGCTTTCTTT. The chain is built from TRBV11-1 and TRBJ1-1, with a weak D call TRBD1 (5 bases). This CDR3 is 15 amino acids long. V shed 4 bases and J shed 3 bases, with 15 bases lying between them. The germline CDR1 and CDR2 sequences are SGHAT and FQDESV (reference sequence).

This clone was detected many times. The chain uses TRBV29-1 and TRBJ1-4, with D uncertain. This CDR3 comprises 11 residues. Trimming removed 7 bases from V and 5 bases from J, with 8 bases in between. Germline loops: CDR1 SQVTM, CDR2 ANQGSEA. The CDR3 loop is CSGSLNEKLFF. In DNA, the CDR3 is TGCAGCGGGAGCTTAAATGAAAAACTGTTTTTT.

CDR3: CASSRGTDTQYF. The DNA of the CDR3 is TGTGCCAGCAGCCGGGGCACAGATACGCAGTATTTT. The chain couples TRBV5-6 to TRBJ2-3; D is unclear. V lost 4 bases and J 1 base, leaving 4 bases between the germline ends. The CDR3 contains 12 residues. Germline CDR1 and CDR2: SGHDT and YYEEEE.

V usage is TRBV27 and J usage is TRBJ1-4; 9 bases fit TRBD1. Germline-derived CDR1 and CDR2 are MNHEY and SMNVEV (reference sequence). The CDR3 totals 14 residues. V dropped 6 bases and J dropped 8; count of bases not matched to a gene: 7. CDR3 sequence reads: CASRKQGAGEKLFF. Here the CDR3 DNA reads TGTGCCAGCAGAAAACAGGGGGCGGGCGAAAAACTGTTTTTT.

This chain links TRBV6-5 with TRBJ2-7, with 9 bases lining up with TRBD2. Germline V gene data show CDR1 as MNHEY and CDR2 as SVGAGI. J gave up 5 bases and V 1 base, and 6 bases lay outside the gene matches. The CDR3 loop spans 15 amino acids. CDR3 sequence: CASSYLASGNHEQYF. In nucleotides, the CDR3 is TGTGCCAGCAGTTACTTGGCTAGCGGGAATCACGAGCAGTACTTC.

The chain carries TRBV2 and TRBJ1-1; D not resolved. Germline values: CDR1 SNHLY, CDR2 FYNNEI. The CDR3 length is 12 residues. V dropped 10 bases and J dropped 0 bases, with 9 bases sitting between them. This CDR3 reads CATSGMNTEAFF. The DNA for the CDR3 is TGTGCCACCTCAGGAATGAACACTGAAGCTTTCTTT.

The chain uses TRBV13 and TRBJ2-1; D is perhaps TRBD2 (6 bases). Germline loops: CDR1 PRHDT, CDR2 FYEKMQ (reference sequence). V was shortened by 3 bases and J by 2 bases, with 11 bases between the two germline ends. This CDR3 is built from 15 residues. DNA for the CDR3: TGTGCCAGCAGCTTCGGGGGACGGACCTACAATGAGCAGTTCTTC. This translates into CASSFGGRTYNEQFF.

This clone occurred once. The CDR3 nucleotides are TGTGCCAGCAGCTTTTCGGGGCTCTCTGGAAACACCATATATTTT. As protein: CASSFSGLSGNTIYF. The rearrangement links TRBV11-3 to TRBJ1-3, with D possibly matching TRBD1 (5 bases). The CDR3 is made up of 15 amino acids. V was trimmed by 3 bases and J by 0 bases, leaving 9 bases between them. Germline V lookup: CDR1 SGHNT, CDR2 YENEEA.

The V and J genes are TRBV5-5 and TRBJ1-5, with TRBD1 matching 9 bases. This CDR3 is built from 15 residues. Germline V gives CDR1 SGHKS, CDR2 YYEKEE (reference sequence). Unmatched junction bases numbered 5, after V lost 0 bases and J lost 7 bases. CDR3 DNA sequence: TGTGCCAGCAGCTTGGTGGGGACAGGGCGACAGCCCCAGCATTTT. Amino acids: CASSLVGTGRQPQHF.

The chain is built from TRBV15 and TRBJ2-5; no clear D gene. CDR1 is LNHNV and CDR2 is YYDKDF in the germline V gene (reference sequence). The CDR3 length is 11 residues. V was cut by 0 bases and J by 14 bases, with 10 bases left in between. DNA of the CDR3: TGTGCCACCAGCAGAGATCGGCGGCTATACTTC. This translates into CATSRDRRLYF.

The chain carries TRBV7-2 and TRBJ2-7, with TRBD1 as a possible D gene (6 bases). The CDR3 is made up of 14 amino acids. Trimming took 2 bases from V and 5 from J, leaving 13 bases between them. Germline CDR1 and CDR2: SGHTA and FQGNSA. Here the CDR3 DNA reads TGTGCCAGCAGCTTAAGGTCCAGGGGCAACGAGCAGTACTTC. It translates to CASSLRSRGNEQYF.

The V call is TRBV20-1, the J call TRBJ2-5; D is undetermined. Between the trimmed V and J ends, which lost 4 bases and 5 bases, there was a span of 8 bases. The germline CDR1 and CDR2 sequences are DFQATT and SNEGSKA (reference sequence). The CDR3 sequence is 11 residues long. The CDR3 is CSAIRRETQYF. For the CDR3, the DNA is TGCAGTGCTATCCGGCGCGAGACCCAGTACTTC.

The chain couples TRBV11-2 to TRBJ2-3; possible D gene TRBD1, 6 bases. The CDR3 covers 15 residues. The germline V gene has CDR1 SGHAT and CDR2 FQNNGV. V lost 5 bases to trimming and J lost 6 bases, with 18 bases between them. CDR3 sequence reads: CASSPTGTLADTQYF. The CDR3 region has the DNA TGTGCCAGCAGCCCCACCGGGACATTAGCGGATACGCAGTATTTT.

This clone was recorded once. The chain recombines TRBV7-9 with TRBJ2-7; D remains unclear. Germline CDR1 and CDR2: SEHNR and FQNEAQ (reference sequence). CDR3 size: 13 residues. Trimming stripped 3 bases from V and 1 base from J, with 7 bases between. CDR3 residues: CASSFFESYEQYF. CDR3 DNA: TGTGCCAGCAGCTTTTTTGAGTCCTACGAGCAGTACTTC.

The chain combines TRBV20-1 with TRBJ2-5; D is unresolved. This CDR3 contains 11 residues. The V end lost 2 bases, the J end lost 5 bases, and 6 bases lay between the germline ends. Germline CDR1 and CDR2: DFQATT and SNEGSKA (reference sequence). CDR3 coding DNA: TGCAGTGCTAGAAGAGGTGAGACCCAGTACTTC. It translates to CSARRGETQYF.

The chain carries TRBV12-5 and TRBJ2-5; 10 bases align to TRBD2. The length of the CDR3 is 19 residues. CDR1 is LGHNT and CDR2 is FRNRAP in the germline V gene. Trimming took 4 bases from V and 4 from J; bases not matched to a gene: 18. In DNA form, the CDR3 reads TGTGCTAGTGGTTGGACCGCAACAGCGGGGGGGGAAAGGGGAGAGACCCAGTACTTC. This translates into CASGWTATAGGERGETQYF.

Judged by abundance, this clone is medium-sized. Here the CDR3 reads CASSRLAGGYEQYF. The CDR3 DNA reads as TGTGCCAGCAGTCGACTAGCGGGAGGGTACGAGCAGTACTTC. The chain links TRBV2 to TRBJ2-7; 14 nucleotides align to TRBD2. The V segment lost 5 bases and the J segment 4 bases; nucleotides outside the gene matches: 1. Per germline, CDR1 SNHLY and CDR2 FYNNEI. This CDR3 spans 14 amino acids.

The rearrangement links TRBV29-1 to TRBJ2-2; 12 bases map to TRBD2. Germline V gene data show CDR1 as SQVTM and CDR2 as ANQGSEA. V trimming: 7 bases; J trimming: 8 bases; junction bases outside the gene matches: 11. The CDR3 sequence is 15 residues long. CDR3: CSAGELAGGRGELFF. CDR3 bases: TGCAGCGCCGGCGAGCTAGCGGGAGGGCGAGGGGAGCTGTTTTTT.

This chain connects TRBV6-6 to TRBJ2-7; TRBD1 aligns across 9 bases. The CDR3 has 14 amino acids. CDR1 MNHNY and CDR2 SVGAGI come from the germline V gene (reference sequence). Trimming cost V 8 bases and J 4 bases; bases outside gene matches: 9. This chain's CDR3 is CASRSGTGLYEQYF. The CDR3 region has the DNA TGTGCCAGCCGTTCCGGGACAGGGTTATACGAGCAGTACTTC.

V usage is TRBV2 and J usage is TRBJ2-5; 8 bases align to TRBD1. Near its end, the DNA agrees better with TRBJ2-7, so the J call may be wrong. From germline, CDR1 is SNHLY and CDR2 FYNNEI. The CDR3 length is 14 residues. The CDR3 coding sequence is TGTGCCAGCAGTGCCGGGACAGGCTTTTACGAGCAGTACTTC. Translation: CASSAGTGFYEQYF.